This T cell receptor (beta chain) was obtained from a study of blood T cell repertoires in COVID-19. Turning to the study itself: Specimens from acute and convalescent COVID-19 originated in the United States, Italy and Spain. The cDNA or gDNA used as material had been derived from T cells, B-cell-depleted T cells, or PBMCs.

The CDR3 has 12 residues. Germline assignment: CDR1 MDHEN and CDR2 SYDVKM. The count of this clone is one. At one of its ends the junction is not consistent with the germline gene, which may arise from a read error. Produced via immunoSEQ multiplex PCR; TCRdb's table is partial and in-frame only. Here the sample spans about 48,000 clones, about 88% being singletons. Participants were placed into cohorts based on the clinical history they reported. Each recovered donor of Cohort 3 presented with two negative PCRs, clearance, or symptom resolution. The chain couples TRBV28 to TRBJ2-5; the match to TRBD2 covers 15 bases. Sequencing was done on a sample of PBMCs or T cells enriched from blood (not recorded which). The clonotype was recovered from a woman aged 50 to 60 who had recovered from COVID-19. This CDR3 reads CASSGTSGGPHF. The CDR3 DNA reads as TGTGCCAGCAGTGGGACTAGCGGGGGGCCTCACTTC.